Described below is a single TCR beta chain sequence and its context. The antigen remains undetermined. After removal of 5 bases from V and 0 bases from J, the junction contained 1 base not matched to a gene. CDR3 length: 13 residues. Germline V CDR1 and CDR2: WSHSY, SAAADI. The record originates from a study of T cells in tuberculosis. Across the study: In South Africa, adults with active tuberculosis were compared with IGRA-negative and latently infected IGRA-positive adolescents.

General study findings and limits: Active tuberculosis TCR-alpha repertoires lay closer to GMM-specific TCRs than IGRA-negative controls, suggesting clonal expansion. A GMM-specific repertoire classifier reached roughly 86% accuracy, AUROC about 0.9.

The time point is: new active TB diagnosis, blood taken before or within 7 days of starting treatment. Assay used: immunoSEQ multiplex PCR; TCRdb lists only in-frame clones, some missing. The repertoire consists of some 49,000 clones, with nearly 95% occurring once and the leading ten covering approximately 1.5%. The rearrangement joins TRBV10-2 to TRBJ2-7; 7 nucleotides line up with TRBD2. The clonotype was recovered from an adult with tuberculosis. Sequencing used PBMCs, obtained at tuberculosis diagnosis. CDR3 sequence (DNA): TGCGCCAGCAGTCGCGGGAGCTCCTACGAGCAGTACTTC. Its translation is CASSRGSSYEQYF.